This entry lists 24 T cell receptor beta chains sequenced from one sample in a study of cytomegalovirus exposure and HLA in healthy donors. The primer mix had 60 Vbeta and 13 Jbeta primers. The data were produced by immunoSEQ multiplex PCR, yet TCRdb's version contains in-frame clones alone and is incomplete. In the table there are about 140,000 clones, about 84% of which are singletons. The sequencing input was PBMCs. The receptors derive from a woman under 30 in good health and CMV-seropositive.

This rearrangement joins TRBV4-3 to TRBJ1-2, with no clear D. The CDR3 contains 14 residues. Germline CDR1 and CDR2: LGHNA and YSLEER. Trimming cost V 4 bases and J 6 bases, with 15 bases left between them. CDR3 DNA: TGCGCCAGCAGCCTGAGTTTAGGAGGAGATGGCTACACCTTC. It is translated as CASSLSLGGDGYTF.

The chain employs TRBV19 and TRBJ1-3, with TRBD1 matching 7 bases. Per the germline V gene, CDR1 is LNHDA and CDR2 is SQIVND (reference sequence). V shed 3 bases and J 2 bases; nucleotides not matched to a gene: 7. CDR3 size: 16 residues. The CDR3 region has the DNA TGTGCCAGTAGTATTGTACGGGACAGTACTGGAAACACCATATATTTT. Translating gives CASSIVRDSTGNTIYF.

The chain couples TRBV14 to TRBJ2-5; 8 nucleotides align to TRBD1. V lost 6 bases and J lost 3; bases outside the gene matches: 3. Germline CDR1 reads SGHDN; CDR2 reads FVKESK. The CDR3 sequence is 13 residues long. The CDR3 DNA follows: TGTGCCAGCAGGGACAGGGCGGAAGAGACCCAGTACTTC. Encoded protein: CASRDRAEETQYF.

This clone appeared a few times. The gene calls are TRBV5-1 and TRBJ2-5, with a weak D call TRBD2 (6 bases). The CDR3 totals 14 residues. V lost 0 bases, J lost 3 bases, and 9 bases lay in between. From germline, CDR1 is SGHRS and CDR2 YFSETQ. This CDR3 reads CASSLVEGKETQYF. CDR3 DNA sequence: TGCGCCAGCAGCTTGGTGGAGGGGAAAGAGACCCAGTACTTC.

This rearrangement joins TRBV6-1 to TRBJ1-4, with D perhaps TRBD1 (5 bases). This CDR3 region has 14 residues. V was clipped by 7 bases and J by 7 bases, with 16 bases between them. In germline, CDR1 is MNHNS, CDR2 SASEGT. The CDR3 DNA follows: TGTGCCAGCAATCGGGGGTTTTCCAGTGAAAAACTGTTTTTT. Translating it yields CASNRGFSSEKLFF.

The chain recombines TRBV20-1 with TRBJ2-1; TRBD2 might be the D (5 bases). Germline V gene data show CDR1 as DFQATT and CDR2 as SNEGSKA (reference sequence). This CDR3 is 11 amino acids long. V lost 3 bases, J lost 12 bases, and 12 bases lay in between. The CDR3 nucleotides are TGCAGTGCTAGCCCCGCGGGTGGGCAGTTCTTC. Translation gives CSASPAGGQFF.

CDR3 in amino acids: CASGQPSSYNSPLHF. The CDR3 DNA follows: TGTGCCTCGGGACAACCGAGCTCCTATAATTCACCCCTCCACTTT. The chain couples TRBV6-6 to TRBJ1-6; D may be TRBD1 (6 bases). Between the trimmed V and J ends, which lost 11 bases and 0 bases, there was a span of 14 bases. The CDR3 runs to 15 residues. Germline CDR1 MNHNY, CDR2 SVGAGI (reference sequence).

The rearrangement joins TRBV27 to TRBJ1-2; no firm D call. V was shortened by 3 bases and J by 4 bases, with 12 bases between the two germline ends. Germline assignment: CDR1 MNHEY and CDR2 SMNVEV (reference sequence). The CDR3 consists of 14 residues. CDR3 region: CASSFRGPIYGYTF. The CDR3 DNA follows: TGTGCCAGCAGTTTTCGAGGGCCCATCTATGGCTACACCTTC.

V and J are TRBV5-6 and TRBJ1-5; the match to TRBD1 covers 7 bases. Trimming at V came to 4 bases and at J to 1 base, leaving 5 bases not matched to a gene. This CDR3 region has 15 residues. The germline gives CDR1 SGHDT, CDR2 YYEEEE. As DNA, the CDR3 is TGTGCCAGCAGCACGACAGGGTTGAGCAATCAGCCCCAGCATTTT. Translated, it gives CASSTTGLSNQPQHF.

This chain connects TRBV5-8 to TRBJ2-5; D is ambiguous. In germline, CDR1 is SGHTS, CDR2 YDEGEE. This CDR3 comprises 16 residues. Trimming left V 0 bases short and J 3 bases short, with 15 bases between. The CDR3 here is CASSLGRRKVEETQYF. The CDR3 DNA follows: TGTGCCAGCAGCTTGGGACGGCGGAAGGTGGAAGAGACCCAGTACTTC.

The gene calls are TRBV28 and TRBJ2-7; TRBD1 aligns across 7 bases. This CDR3 has 14 residues. Germline V CDR1 and CDR2: MDHEN, SYDVKM. J was trimmed by 5 bases and V by 5 bases; bases with no gene match: 9. The CDR3 DNA reads as TGTGCCAGCAGTCGGATACAGGGGTACAACGAGCAGTACTTC. This codes for CASSRIQGYNEQYF.

This chain joins TRBV5-5 and TRBJ1-1; 7 nucleotides agree with TRBD1. The germline gives CDR1 SGHKS, CDR2 YYEKEE (reference sequence). This CDR3 has 14 amino acids. V was clipped by 3 bases and J by 1 base; unmatched bases: 3. The CDR3 region is CASSSRGANTEAFF. In DNA, the CDR3 is TGTGCCAGCAGCTCCAGGGGGGCGAACACTGAAGCTTTCTTT.

This chain joins TRBV7-8 and TRBJ1-2; no firm D call. V shed 0 bases and J shed 6 bases, with 5 bases lying between them. CDR1 is SGHVS and CDR2 is FQNEAQ in the germline V gene. This CDR3 spans 12 amino acids. The CDR3 protein is CASSLARDGYTF. In DNA, the CDR3 is TGTGCCAGCAGCTTAGCGCGGGATGGCTACACCTTC.

J is TRBJ1-4 and V is TRBV15; 7 bases line up with TRBD1. The CDR3 length is 15 residues. With 3 bases clipped from V and 2 bases from J, the junction kept 3 bases outside the gene matches. CDR1 is LNHNV and CDR2 is YYDKDF in the germline V gene (reference sequence). In DNA form, the CDR3 reads TGTGCCACCAGCAGTACGACAGGGACTAATGAAAAACTGTTTTTT. This encodes CATSSTTGTNEKLFF.

V is TRBV18 and J is TRBJ2-7; 8 bases are shared with TRBD2. The germline CDR1 and CDR2 sequences are KGHSH and LQKENI. V was pared by 1 base and J by 2 bases, with 7 bases of the junction left unmatched. CDR3 length equals 16 residues. The CDR3 sequence: CASSPLGGGPAYEQYF. CDR3 bases: TGTGCCAGCTCACCACTCGGGGGGGGGCCGGCCTACGAGCAGTACTTC.

V usage is TRBV13 and J usage is TRBJ1-6, with 8 positions matching TRBD1. The CDR3 spans 14 residues. Germline loops: CDR1 PRHDT, CDR2 FYEKMQ (reference sequence). V lost 4 bases, J lost 10 bases, and 6 bases stayed unmatched. DNA for the CDR3: TGTGCCAGCAGCTCCGGGACAGGAAACTCACCCCTCCACTTT. Translation: CASSSGTGNSPLHF. Full variable domain (outside the CDR3, taken from reference TRBV13 and TRBJ1-6): AAGVIQSPRHLIKEKRETATLKCYPIPRHDTVYWYQQGPGQDPQFLISFYEKMQSDKGSIPDRFSAQQFSDYHSELNMSSLELGDSALYFCASSSGTGNSPLHFGNGTRLTVT.

J is TRBJ2-1 and V is TRBV6-5; the match to TRBD2 covers 11 bases. This CDR3 is built from 15 residues. Germline lookup yields CDR1 MNHEY and CDR2 SVGAGI. The ends lost 6 bases at V and 7 bases at J; junction bases unmatched: 8. CDR3 sequence: CASRQLAGGRNEQFF. The CDR3 DNA is TGTGCCAGCAGACAGCTAGCGGGGGGTCGAAATGAGCAGTTCTTC.

This clone was recorded a few times. This CDR3 is CASRKTGAGETQYF. Written as DNA, the CDR3 is TGTGCCAGCAGGAAGACAGGGGCCGGGGAGACCCAGTACTTC. The chain employs TRBV6-5 and TRBJ2-5; 8 nucleotides match TRBD1. The CDR3 runs to 14 residues. After removal of 6 bases from V and 5 bases from J, the junction contained 8 bases not matched to a gene. The germline V gene encodes CDR1 MNHEY and CDR2 SVGAGI.

This clone was recorded a few times. The chain couples TRBV6-5 to TRBJ2-7, with D perhaps TRBD1 (7 bases). Germline CDR1 is MNHEY and CDR2 is SVGAGI. The germline V and J ends were trimmed by 4 bases and 0 bases, with 13 bases remaining between them. This CDR3 contains 15 residues. The CDR3 is CASSSAGGNSYEQYF. The CDR3 DNA sequence: TGTGCCAGCAGTTCCGCAGGGGGGAACTCCTACGAGCAGTACTTC.

This chain uses TRBV18 with TRBJ2-1, with D perhaps TRBD1 (5 bases). Trimming stripped 3 bases from V and 3 bases from J, with 18 bases between. This CDR3 has 17 residues. CDR1 and CDR2 (germline): KGHSH, LQKENI. The DNA of the CDR3 is TGTGCCAGCTCACCCTGGGGTACAGGTTCTAGCTACAATGAGCAGTTCTTC. It specifies CASSPWGTGSSYNEQFF. Full variable domain (rest looked up from reference TRBV18 and TRBJ2-1): NAGVMQNPRHLVRRRGQEARLRCSPMKGHSHVYWYRQLPEEGLKFMVYLQKENIIDESGMPKERFSAEFPKEGPSILRIQQVVRGDSAAYFCASSPWGTGSSYNEQFFGPGTRLTVL.

The chain employs TRBV7-7 and TRBJ2-5; D is perhaps TRBD2 (6 bases). This CDR3 is built from 16 residues. V lost 1 base, J lost 1 base, and 13 bases lay in between. Germline V CDR1 and CDR2: SSHAT, FNYEAQ (reference sequence). The chain's CDR3 is CASSLGGLPSQETQYF. CDR3 DNA: TGTGCCAGCAGCTTAGGAGGACTACCATCCCAAGAGACCCAGTACTTC.

This clone has a single count. The chain couples TRBV4-3 to TRBJ2-2, with 7 positions matching TRBD2. The CDR3 has 19 amino acids. Germline trimming cut 0 bases from V and 8 bases from J; bases unmatched to any gene: 18. Germline assignment: CDR1 LGHNA and CDR2 YSLEER. CDR3 loop: CASSQDGPTQPGGLGELFF. In DNA form, the CDR3 reads TGCGCCAGCAGCCAAGACGGGCCAACCCAGCCCGGGGGGTTGGGGGAGCTGTTTTTT.

In DNA form, the CDR3 reads TGTGCCAGCAGTCCCGGAGATATTAATTCACCCCTCCACTTT. Protein sequence: CASSPGDINSPLHF. The chain has TRBV6-5 and TRBJ1-6; D gene uncertain. V was trimmed by 5 bases and J by 6 bases, leaving 11 bases between them. The CDR3 totals 14 residues. CDR1 MNHEY and CDR2 SVGAGI come from the germline V gene.

The chain carries TRBV19 and TRBJ2-2, with TRBD1 identical over 8 bases. The germline V gene has CDR1 LNHDA and CDR2 SQIVND (reference sequence). The J segment lost 3 bases and the V segment lost 8 bases, leaving 11 bases of the junction unmatched. The CDR3 loop spans 16 amino acids. The CDR3 reads CASHRDRTSYTGELFF. CDR3 DNA sequence: TGTGCCAGTCACAGGGACAGGACCAGTTACACCGGGGAGCTGTTTTTT.